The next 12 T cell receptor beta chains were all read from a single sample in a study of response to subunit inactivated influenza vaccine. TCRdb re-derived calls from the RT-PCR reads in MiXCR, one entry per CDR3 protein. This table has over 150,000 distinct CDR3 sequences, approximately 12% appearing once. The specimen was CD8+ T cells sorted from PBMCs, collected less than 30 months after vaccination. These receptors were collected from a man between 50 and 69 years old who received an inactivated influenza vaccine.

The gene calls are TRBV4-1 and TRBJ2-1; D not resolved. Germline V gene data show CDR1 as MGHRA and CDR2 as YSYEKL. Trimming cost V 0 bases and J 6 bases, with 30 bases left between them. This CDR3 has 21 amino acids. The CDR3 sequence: CASSQDWVFNRPRAFFNEQFF. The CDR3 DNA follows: TGCGCCAGCAGCCAAGACTGGGTTTTCAATCGGCCGCGAGCTTTTTTCAATGAGCAGTTCTTC.

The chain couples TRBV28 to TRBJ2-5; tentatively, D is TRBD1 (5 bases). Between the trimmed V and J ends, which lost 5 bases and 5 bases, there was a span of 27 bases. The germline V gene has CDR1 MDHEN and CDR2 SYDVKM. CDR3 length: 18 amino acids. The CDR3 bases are TGTGCCAGCAGTCCCCCTCAGGGAATAGGGTCTGAAACGGAGACCCAGTACTTC. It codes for CASSPPQGIGSETETQYF.

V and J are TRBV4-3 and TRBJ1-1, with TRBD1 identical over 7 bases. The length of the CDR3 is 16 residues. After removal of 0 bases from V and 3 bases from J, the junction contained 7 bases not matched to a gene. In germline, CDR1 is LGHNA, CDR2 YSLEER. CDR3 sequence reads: CASSQETGAADTEAFF. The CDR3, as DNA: TGCGCCAGCAGCCAAGAAACAGGGGCCGCCGACACTGAAGCTTTCTTT.

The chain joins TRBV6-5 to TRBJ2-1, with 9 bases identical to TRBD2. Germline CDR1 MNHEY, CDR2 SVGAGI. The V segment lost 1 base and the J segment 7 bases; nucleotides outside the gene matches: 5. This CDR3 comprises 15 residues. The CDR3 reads CASSYWAGGRNEQFF. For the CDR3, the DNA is TGTGCCAGCAGTTACTGGGCGGGGGGGCGAAATGAGCAGTTCTTC.

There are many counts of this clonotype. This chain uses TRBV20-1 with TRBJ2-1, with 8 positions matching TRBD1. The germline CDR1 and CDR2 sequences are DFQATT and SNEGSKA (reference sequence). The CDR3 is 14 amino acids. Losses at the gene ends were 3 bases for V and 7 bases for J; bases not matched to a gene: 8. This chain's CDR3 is CSASGTGFSNEQFF. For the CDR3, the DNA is TGCAGTGCTAGTGGGACAGGCTTTTCAAATGAGCAGTTCTTC.

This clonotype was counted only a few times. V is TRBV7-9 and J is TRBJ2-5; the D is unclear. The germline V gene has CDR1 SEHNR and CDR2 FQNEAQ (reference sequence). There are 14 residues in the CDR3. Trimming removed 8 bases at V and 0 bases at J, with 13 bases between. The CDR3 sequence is CASCRTQHQETQYF. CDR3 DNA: TGTGCCAGCTGCCGTACACAGCACCAAGAGACCCAGTACTTC.

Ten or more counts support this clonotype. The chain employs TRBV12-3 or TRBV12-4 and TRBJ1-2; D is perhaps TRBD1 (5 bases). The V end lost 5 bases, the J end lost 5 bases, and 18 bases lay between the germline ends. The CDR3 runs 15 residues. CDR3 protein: CASSPPGRIAYGYTF. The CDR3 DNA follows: TGTGCCAGCAGTCCGCCGGGGCGGATAGCTTATGGCTACACCTTC.

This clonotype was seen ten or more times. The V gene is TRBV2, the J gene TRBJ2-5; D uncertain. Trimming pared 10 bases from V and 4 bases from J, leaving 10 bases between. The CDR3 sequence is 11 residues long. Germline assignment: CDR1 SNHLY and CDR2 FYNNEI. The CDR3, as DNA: TGTGCCATGCCAGTGGGAGAGACCCAGTACTTC. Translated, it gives CAMPVGETQYF.

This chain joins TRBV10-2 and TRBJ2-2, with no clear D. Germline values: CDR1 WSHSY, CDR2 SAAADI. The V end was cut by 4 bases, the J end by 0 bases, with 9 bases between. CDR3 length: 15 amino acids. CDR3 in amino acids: CASSASRTNTGELFF. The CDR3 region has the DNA TGCGCCAGCAGTGCTTCTAGGACGAACACCGGGGAGCTGTTTTTT.

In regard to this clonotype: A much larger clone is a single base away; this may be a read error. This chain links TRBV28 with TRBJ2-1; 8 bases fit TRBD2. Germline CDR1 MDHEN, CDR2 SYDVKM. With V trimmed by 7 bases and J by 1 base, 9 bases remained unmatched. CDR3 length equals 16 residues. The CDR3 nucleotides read TGTGCCAGCACTCGGGGGCTAGCGGGTTCCTACAATGAGCAGTTCTTC. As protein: CASTRGLAGSYNEQFF.

CDR3 nucleotide sequence: TGTGCCAGCAGCGTAGTACTAGCATACAATGAGCAGTTCTTC. Translated: CASSVVLAYNEQFF. The rearrangement links TRBV9 to TRBJ2-1; D possibly corresponds to TRBD2 (6 bases). V lost 0 bases, J lost 4 bases, and 8 bases lay in between. The length of the CDR3 is 14 residues. Looked up from germline, CDR1 is SGDLS and CDR2 is YYNGEE.

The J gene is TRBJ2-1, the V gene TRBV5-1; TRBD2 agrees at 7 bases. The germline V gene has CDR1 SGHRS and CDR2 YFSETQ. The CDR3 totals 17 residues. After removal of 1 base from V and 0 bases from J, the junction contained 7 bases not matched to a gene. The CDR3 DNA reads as TGCGCCAGCAGCTTGTGGGCTAGCGGAAGCTCCTACAATGAGCAGTTCTTC. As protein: CASSLWASGSSYNEQFF.